This TCR beta chain was captured by sequencing in a study of glioma-infiltrating T cells. Findings of the study overall: Above-expected tissue-blood divergence occurred in all gliomas, most in low-grade ones.

The V gene's germline CDR1 is SGHTA and CDR2 FQGNSA. Trimming stripped 3 bases from V and 5 bases from J, with 7 bases between. CDR3 size: 12 residues. This clonotype was observed a few times. What it binds is unknown. TCR alpha and beta CDR3 regions were amplified from RNA using iRepertoire nested multiplex PCR. Tissue mRNA or PBMC total RNA, roughly 85-450 ng, went into one-step reverse transcription and amplification. Using its own MiXCR run on the multiplex PCR reads, TCRdb lists one record per CDR3 protein. The data show about 140,000 distinct CDR3 sequences, about two fifths seen once. The chain combines TRBV7-2 with TRBJ1-1, with D unclear. This receptor was obtained from a human donor with low-grade glioma or glioblastoma, undergoing nonglioma brain surgery, or in good health (not recorded which). Specimen: glioma tissue, nonneoplastic brain tissue, or PBMCs (not recorded which). This CDR3 reads CASSLQLTEAFF. The CDR3, as DNA: TGTGCCAGCAGCTTGCAGCTGACTGAAGCTTTCTTT.